This T cell receptor beta chain was found in a study of cytomegalovirus exposure and HLA in healthy donors. Study-level results: According to the study, approximately 150 TCR beta chains were cytomegalovirus-associated.

The repertoire was sequenced with immunoSEQ multiplex PCR; TCRdb's copy has only in-frame clones and lacks some. The sample comprises 110,000 or so clones, about 85% of which are singletons, and 2.1% rests with the top ten. As for this clone: The antigen is not known.

Germline lookup yields CDR1 LNHDA and CDR2 SQIVND (reference sequence). Trimming took 1 base from V and 5 from J; bases not matched to a gene: 5. The CDR3 length is 15 residues. The chain joins TRBV19 to TRBJ2-3; 8 positions agree with TRBD2. The TCR sequence derives from a woman in her 30s in good health and CMV-seronegative. The source material was PBMCs. The CDR3 spells CASSIGGGRGDTQYF. The DNA for the CDR3 is TGTGCCAGTAGTATAGGCGGGGGGCGGGGAGATACGCAGTATTTT.